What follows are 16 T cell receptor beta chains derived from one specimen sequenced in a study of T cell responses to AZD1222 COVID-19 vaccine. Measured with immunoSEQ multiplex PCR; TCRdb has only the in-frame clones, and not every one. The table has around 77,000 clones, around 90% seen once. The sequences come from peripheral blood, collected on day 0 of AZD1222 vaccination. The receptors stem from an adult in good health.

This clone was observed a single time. The CDR3 spells CASSPPAGNTIYF. The CDR3 DNA reads as TGTGCCAGCAGCCCCCCTGCTGGAAACACCATATATTTT. This chain connects TRBV21-1 to TRBJ1-3. TRBV21-1 is marked as a pseudogene. The CDR3 contains 13 residues.

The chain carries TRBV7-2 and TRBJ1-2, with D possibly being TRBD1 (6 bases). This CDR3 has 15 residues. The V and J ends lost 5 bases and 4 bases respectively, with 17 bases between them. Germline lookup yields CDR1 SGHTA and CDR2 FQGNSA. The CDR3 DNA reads TGTGCCAGCAGCGGGGGGGGCCTTAGCGCCTATGGCTACACCTTC. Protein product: CASSGGGLSAYGYTF.

The CDR3 protein is CASSVQGSGNTIYF. The CDR3 DNA reads TGTGCCAGCAGCGTTCAGGGCTCTGGAAACACCATATATTTT. V gene TRBV4-2 combines with J gene TRBJ1-3; a weak D match, TRBD1 (5 bases). Trimming stripped 5 bases from V and 0 bases from J, with 8 bases between. Germline V lookup: CDR1 LGHNA, CDR2 YNFKEQ. The CDR3 has 14 amino acids.

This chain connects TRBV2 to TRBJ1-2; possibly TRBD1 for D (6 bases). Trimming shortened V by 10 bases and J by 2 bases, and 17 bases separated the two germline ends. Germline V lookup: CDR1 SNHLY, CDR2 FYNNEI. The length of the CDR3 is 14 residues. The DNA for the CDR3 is TGTGCCACCGGAGGGGCAGGGGTCAACTATGGCTACACCTTC. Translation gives CATGGAGVNYGYTF.

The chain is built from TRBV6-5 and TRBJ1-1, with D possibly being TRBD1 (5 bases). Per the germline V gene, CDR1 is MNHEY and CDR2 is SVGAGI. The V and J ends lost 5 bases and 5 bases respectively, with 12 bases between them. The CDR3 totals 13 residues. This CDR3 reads CASSSGAGTEAFF. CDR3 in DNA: TGTGCCAGCAGTAGTGGGGCGGGGACTGAAGCTTTCTTT.

Written as DNA, the CDR3 is TGTGCCAGCAGTTTGGGGGGACCTGAAGCTTTCTTT. This codes for CASSLGGPEAFF. This sequence joins TRBV12-3 or TRBV12-4 and TRBJ1-1, with a weak D call TRBD1 (5 bases). The V end was cut by 3 bases, the J end by 6 bases, with 8 bases between. The CDR3 extends over 12 amino acids.

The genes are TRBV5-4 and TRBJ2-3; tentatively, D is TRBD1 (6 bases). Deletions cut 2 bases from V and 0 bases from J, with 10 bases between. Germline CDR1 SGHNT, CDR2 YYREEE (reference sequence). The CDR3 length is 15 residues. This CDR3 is CASSFKGGSTDTQYF. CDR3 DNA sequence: TGTGCCAGCAGCTTCAAAGGGGGTAGCACAGATACGCAGTATTTT. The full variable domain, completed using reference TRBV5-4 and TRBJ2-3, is ETGVTQSPTHLIKTRGQQVTLRCSSQSGHNTVSWYQQALGQGPQFIFQYYREEENGRGNFPPRFSGLQFPNYSSELNVNALELDDSALYLCASSFKGGSTDTQYFGPGTRLTVL.

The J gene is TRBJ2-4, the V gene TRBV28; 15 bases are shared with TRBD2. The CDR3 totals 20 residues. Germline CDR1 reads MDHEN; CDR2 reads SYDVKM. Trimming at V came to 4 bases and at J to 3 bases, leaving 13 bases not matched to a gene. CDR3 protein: CASSSPSGTSGGHGKNIQYF. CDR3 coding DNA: TGTGCCAGCAGTTCTCCTTCCGGGACTAGCGGGGGGCACGGCAAAAACATTCAGTACTTC.

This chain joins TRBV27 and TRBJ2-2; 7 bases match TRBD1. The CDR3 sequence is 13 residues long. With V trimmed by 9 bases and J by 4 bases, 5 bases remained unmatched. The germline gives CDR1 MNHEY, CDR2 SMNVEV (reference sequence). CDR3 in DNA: TGTGCCAGACGGACAGGTGGCACCGGGGAGCTGTTTTTT. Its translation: CARRTGGTGELFF.

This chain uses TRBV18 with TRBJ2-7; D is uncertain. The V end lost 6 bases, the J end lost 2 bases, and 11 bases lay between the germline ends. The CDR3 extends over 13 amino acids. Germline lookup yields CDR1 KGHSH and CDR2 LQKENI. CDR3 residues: CASSHGPAYEQYF. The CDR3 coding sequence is TGTGCCAGCTCCCACGGCCCTGCCTACGAGCAGTACTTC. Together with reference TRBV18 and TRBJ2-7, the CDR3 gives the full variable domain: NAGVMQNPRHLVRRRGQEARLRCSPMKGHSHVYWYRQLPEEGLKFMVYLQKENIIDESGMPKERFSAEFPKEGPSILRIQQVVRGDSAAYFCASSHGPAYEQYFGPGTRLTVT.

CDR3 in amino acids: CASRSLGGTKNIQYF. For the CDR3, the DNA is TGTGCCAGCAGAAGCCTTGGGGGGACCAAAAACATTCAGTACTTC. The chain employs TRBV6-5 and TRBJ2-4, with a weak D call TRBD2 (6 bases). This CDR3 is built from 15 residues. Between the trimmed V and J ends, which lost 6 bases and 2 bases, there was a span of 14 bases. CDR1 is MNHEY, CDR2 SVGAGI, per germline.

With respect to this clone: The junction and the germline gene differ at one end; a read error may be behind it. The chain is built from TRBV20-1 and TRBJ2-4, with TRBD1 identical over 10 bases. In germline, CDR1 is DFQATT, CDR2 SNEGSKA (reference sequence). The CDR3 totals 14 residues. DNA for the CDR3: TGCAGCGCTATTGAGTTAGGACAGGGGGACATTCAGTACTTC. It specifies CSAIELGQGDIQYF.

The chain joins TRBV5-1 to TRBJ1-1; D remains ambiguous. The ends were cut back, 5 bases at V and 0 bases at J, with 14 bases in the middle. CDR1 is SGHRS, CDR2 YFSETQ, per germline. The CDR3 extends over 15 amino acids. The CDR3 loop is CASSSDVGMNTEAFF. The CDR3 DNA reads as TGCGCCAGCAGTTCGGATGTGGGGATGAACACTGAAGCTTTCTTT.

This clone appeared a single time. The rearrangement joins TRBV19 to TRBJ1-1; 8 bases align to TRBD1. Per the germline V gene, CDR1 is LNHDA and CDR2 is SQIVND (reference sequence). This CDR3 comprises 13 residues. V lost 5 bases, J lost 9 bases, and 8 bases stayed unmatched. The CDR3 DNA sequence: TGTGCCAGTAGTCCGCGGACAGGGTATCAAGCTTTCTTT. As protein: CASSPRTGYQAFF.

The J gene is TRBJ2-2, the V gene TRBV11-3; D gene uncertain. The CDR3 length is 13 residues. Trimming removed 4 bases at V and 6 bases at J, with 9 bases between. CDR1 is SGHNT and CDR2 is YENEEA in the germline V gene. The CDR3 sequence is CASSYSNPGELFF. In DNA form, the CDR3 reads TGTGCCAGCAGCTACTCAAATCCCGGGGAGCTGTTTTTT.

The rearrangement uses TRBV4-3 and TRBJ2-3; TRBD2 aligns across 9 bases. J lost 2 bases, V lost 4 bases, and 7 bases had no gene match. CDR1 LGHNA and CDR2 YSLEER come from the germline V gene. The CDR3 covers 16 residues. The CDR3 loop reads CASSPGTSRDTDTQYF. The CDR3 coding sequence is TGCGCCAGCAGCCCCGGGACTAGCAGAGACACAGATACGCAGTATTTT.